This TCR beta chain was recorded in a study of vaccination and CD4 T cells after COVID-19. On the study more broadly: Samples after vaccination came a median approximately 73 days past dose two, ranging 14 to 241. Overlapping spike peptides of SARS-CoV-2, HCoV-NL63, HCoV-OC43 and HCoV-229E were used, and cells were stimulated with them. Each of the control cultures got a CEFX pool, an HIV-1 Nef pool, or no peptide.

Researchers used the Oncomine TCR Beta short-read assay to sequence DNA from cultured CD4+ T cells. TCRdb independently ran MiXCR on the PCR reads; one entry per CDR3 protein. The data hold under 5,500 distinct CDR3 sequences, with 78% observed a single time. Germline V gene lookup returns CDR1 MNHNS and CDR2 SASEGT. The CDR3 sequence is 15 residues long. Between the trimmed V and J ends, which lost 8 bases and 0 bases, there was a span of 17 bases. As to treatment: roughly 10-day PBMC culture with coronavirus spike peptide pools or control peptides (ViraFEST assay). As to this clonotype: Its antigen remains unknown.

Study conclusions and caveats: In median terms, SARS-CoV-2-reactive clonotypes went from approximately 21 to 40, a nonsignificant rise.

The sequence was collected from a human donor who had recovered from COVID-19. The sequenced sample was CD4+ T cells from blood, cultured in vitro. The chain combines TRBV6-1 with TRBJ2-7; tentative D call: TRBD1 (6 bases). The CDR3 bases are TGTGCCAGCTCTCCCCACGACAGGCTCTCCTACGAGCAGTACTTC. As protein: CASSPHDRLSYEQYF.